These 29 T cell receptor beta chains share one sample of origin, sequenced in a study of Graves' ophthalmopathy and Graves' hyperthyroidism (dated by TCRdb to the late 2010s). Sequencing relied on an Illumina HiSeq 2000. For repertoire sequencing, TCR beta CDR3 regions were amplified from RNA transcripts. HTBI primers and the Qiagen OneStep RT-PCR kit were used in a first-round RT-PCR, which was followed by a second-round multiplex PCR, size selection and purification. TCRdb reprocessed the public reads (quality trimming at Q25 with fastp, clone calling with MiXCR) and kept in-frame beta chains. CDR3 protein duplicates are merged, each entry listing the most common genes and DNA. This sample has 500,000 to 700,000 distinct CDR3 sequences in its table, and about 40% of those were observed once. The leading ten clones occupy less than 4.5% of the sample. The sequenced material came from peripheral blood or thyroid tissue (not recorded which). Receptor source: an adult man with Graves' hyperthyroidism.

A note on this clonotype: One junction end does not reproduce the germline sequence, and a read error may be involved. V usage is TRBV7-9 and J usage is TRBJ2-3, with 7 positions matching TRBD2. Germline V gene sequence: CDR1 SEHNR, CDR2 FQNEAQ (reference sequence). This CDR3 spans 13 amino acids. This CDR3 reads CASSLVQRGSVDF. The CDR3, as DNA: TGTGCCAGCAGCTTAGTACAGCGGGGAAGTGTGGATTTT.

The rearrangement links TRBV3-1 to TRBJ1-2, with D possibly being TRBD1 (5 bases). Trimming took 9 bases from V and 7 from J, leaving 18 bases between them. CDR3 length: 13 residues. In germline, CDR1 is LGHDT, CDR2 YNNKEL (reference sequence). This chain's CDR3 is CASRNGAASGYTF. In DNA, the CDR3 is TGTGCCAGTCGAAACGGGGCCGCCTCTGGCTACACCTTC.

The chain links TRBV2 to TRBJ2-7, with 7 bases aligning to TRBD1. The V gene end was trimmed by 4 bases and the J gene end by 3 bases; junction bases not matched to a gene: 6. The CDR3 covers 14 residues. The V gene's germline CDR1 is SNHLY and CDR2 FYNNEI. CDR3 DNA: TGTGCCAGCAGTGCAGAGGCAGGGGGCTACGAGCAGTACTTC. It encodes CASSAEAGGYEQYF.

The rearrangement links TRBV20-1 to TRBJ2-5; weak D call: TRBD1 (6 bases). Germline CDR1 and CDR2: DFQATT and SNEGSKA (reference sequence). Trimming cost V 0 bases and J 5 bases, with 10 bases left between them. This CDR3 has 13 amino acids. The CDR3 sequence: CSARDQGMETQYF. CDR3 in DNA: TGCAGTGCTAGAGATCAGGGGATGGAGACCCAGTACTTC.

This chain's CDR3 is CSASDRGSTDTQYF. Written as DNA, the CDR3 is TGCAGTGCATCGGACAGGGGGAGCACAGATACGCAGTATTTT. The genes are TRBV20-1 and TRBJ1-5; 10 positions match TRBD1. The end of the DNA fits TRBJ2-3 better, so the J call may be wrong. This CDR3 contains 14 residues. The germline gives CDR1 DFQATT, CDR2 SNEGSKA (reference sequence).

The V and J genes are TRBV29-1 and TRBJ1-2; 9 bases are shared with TRBD1. Per the germline V gene, CDR1 is SQVTM and CDR2 is ANQGSEA. This CDR3 has 13 residues. V lost 3 bases, J lost 8 bases, and 7 bases stayed unmatched. Here the CDR3 DNA reads TGCAGCGTTGACCTACAGGGGGCTGAGGGCTACACCTTC. Protein product: CSVDLQGAEGYTF.

The chain carries TRBV5-1 and TRBJ2-7, with D possibly being TRBD1 (6 bases). Per germline, CDR1 SGHRS and CDR2 YFSETQ. V lost 1 base to trimming and J lost 5 bases, with 13 bases between them. The length of the CDR3 is 14 residues. The CDR3 nucleotides read TGCGCCAGCAGCTTGAGGTGGCAGGGGCACGAGCAGTACTTC. Residues: CASSLRWQGHEQYF.

This clonotype has a handful of counts. The chain has TRBV7-8 and TRBJ1-2; the D gene is possibly TRBD1 (6 bases). This CDR3 has 16 residues. V was pared by 5 bases and J by 5 bases, with 21 bases between. Germline CDR1 SGHVS, CDR2 FQNEAQ. The CDR3 spells CASSQDRRGGEYGYTF. The CDR3 DNA reads TGTGCCAGCAGCCAAGATCGGAGGGGGGGGGAGTATGGCTACACCTTC.

This clonotype showed up just a few times. The chain combines TRBV20-1 with TRBJ2-2, with D perhaps matching TRBD2 (5 bases). CDR1 DFQATT and CDR2 SNEGSKA come from the germline V gene (reference sequence). The CDR3 totals 12 residues. V lost 1 base and J 8 bases, leaving 8 bases between the germline ends. The DNA of the CDR3 is TGCAGTGCTAGAGGCCCGGGGGGGGAGCTGTTTTTT. This codes for CSARGPGGELFF.

This clonotype was recorded only once. A read error may be the cause here, since a much bigger clone is one base away. The rearrangement joins TRBV7-9 to TRBJ1-2; D is undetermined. The length of the CDR3 is 14 residues. V lost 1 base to trimming and J lost 6 bases, with 12 bases between them. CDR1 and CDR2 (germline): SEHNR, FQNEAQ (reference sequence). Here the CDR3 DNA reads TGTGCCAGCAGCTTAGAACAGTTTGAGAATGGCTACACCTTC. This gives the protein CASSLEQFENGYTF.

This chain uses TRBV10-2 with TRBJ1-5; TRBD1 aligns across 7 bases. The V segment lost 6 bases and the J segment 5 bases; nucleotides outside the gene matches: 7. The CDR3 is made up of 14 amino acids. Per germline, CDR1 WSHSY and CDR2 SAAADI. The DNA for the CDR3 is TGCGCCAGCAGGGGTGGGACAGCAGATCAGCCCCAGCATTTT. This codes for CASRGGTADQPQHF.

As for this clonotype: A read error may be the cause here, since a much bigger clone is one base away. V gene TRBV9 combines with J gene TRBJ2-2, with 8 bases that match TRBD1. The V gene's germline CDR1 is SGDLS and CDR2 YYNGEE. V shed 2 bases and J 4 bases; nucleotides not matched to a gene: 4. This CDR3 contains 15 residues. In DNA, the CDR3 is TGTGCCAGCAGCGTGAGGACAGGGAGCACCGGGGAGCTGTTTTTT. This codes for CASSVRTGSTGELFF.

This rearrangement joins TRBV2 to TRBJ1-2, with D possibly being TRBD1 (6 bases). The germline gives CDR1 SNHLY, CDR2 FYNNEI. This CDR3 is 12 amino acids long. Trimming removed 11 bases at V and 6 bases at J, with 16 bases between. In DNA, the CDR3 is TGTGCCGGTGAACAGGGAGGACATGGCTACACCTTC. This sequence encodes CAGEQGGHGYTF.

The sample holds many counts of this clonotype. The rearrangement joins TRBV7-9 to TRBJ1-4; D may be TRBD1 (5 bases). CDR3 size: 15 residues. V was trimmed by 1 base and J by 5 bases, leaving 11 bases between them. Germline assignment: CDR1 SEHNR and CDR2 FQNEAQ (reference sequence). The CDR3 sequence: CASSLGQSMNEKLFF. As DNA, the CDR3 is TGTGCCAGCAGCTTAGGACAGTCTATGAATGAAAAACTGTTTTTT.

This clonotype was counted at least ten times. The CDR3 DNA is TGTGCCAGCAGCTCCCGACTAGCGCACGGGGAGCTGTTTTTT. It is translated as CASSSRLAHGELFF. The chain combines TRBV7-2 with TRBJ2-2; 8 bases agree with TRBD2. Losses at the gene ends were 4 bases for V and 7 bases for J; bases not matched to a gene: 5. Germline V gene lookup returns CDR1 SGHTA and CDR2 FQGNSA. The CDR3 extends over 14 amino acids.

The gene calls are TRBV29-1 and TRBJ2-7; D is tentatively TRBD1 or TRBD2 (5 bases each). There are 13 residues in the CDR3. V was cut by 1 base and J by 3 bases, with 10 bases left in between. Germline V gene sequence: CDR1 SQVTM, CDR2 ANQGSEA. The CDR3 reads CSVEVDGGYEQYF. In nucleotides, the CDR3 is TGCAGCGTTGAAGTCGATGGGGGCTACGAGCAGTACTTC.

CDR3 loop: CAINPGQKFYGYTF. CDR3 sequence (DNA): TGTGCCATAAACCCGGGACAGAAATTCTATGGCTACACCTTC. The chain joins TRBV14 to TRBJ1-2; 7 positions match TRBD1. Germline V gene data show CDR1 as SGHDN and CDR2 as FVKESK. With 10 bases clipped from V and 4 bases from J, the junction kept 12 bases outside the gene matches. The CDR3 is 14 residues long.

This clonotype has a count of ten or more. The genes are TRBV20-1 and TRBJ1-5; 9 nucleotides align to TRBD1. The CDR3 has 14 residues. Germline trimming cut 3 bases from V and 5 bases from J; bases unmatched to any gene: 5. The germline gives CDR1 DFQATT, CDR2 SNEGSKA (reference sequence). The CDR3 region is CSASVGTGYQPQHF. The DNA for the CDR3 is TGCAGTGCTAGTGTAGGGACAGGGTATCAGCCCCAGCATTTT.

This clonotype showed up just a few times. The V gene is TRBV20-1, the J gene TRBJ2-7; no firm D call. Trimming took 3 bases from V and 2 from J, leaving 8 bases between them. Germline V gives CDR1 DFQATT, CDR2 SNEGSKA (reference sequence). CDR3 length: 12 residues. CDR3 DNA sequence: TGCAGTGCTAGGAGCCGCGCCTACGAGCAGTACTTC. It encodes CSARSRAYEQYF.

As regards this clonotype: A read error may explain this, as a much larger clone is one base away. The chain combines TRBV7-2 with TRBJ2-5, with 8 bases matching TRBD2. Trimming cost V 5 bases and J 3 bases; bases outside gene matches: 14. CDR3 size: 17 residues. Germline CDR1 reads SGHTA; CDR2 reads FQGNSA. DNA for the CDR3: TGTGCCAGCAGCGACAGCCCAGCGGGGGACGTTGAAGAGACCCAGTACTTC. Amino acid sequence: CASSDSPAGDVEETQYF.

This clonotype came up a few times. The V call is TRBV4-1, the J call TRBJ2-7, with 9 bases fitting TRBD1. The CDR3 has 16 residues. Trimming cost V 1 base and J 0 bases; bases outside gene matches: 4. Looked up from germline, CDR1 is MGHRA and CDR2 is YSYEKL. CDR3 nucleotide sequence: TGCGCCAGCAGCCAAGTAGACAGGGGGGGCTCCTACGAGCAGTACTTC. This codes for CASSQVDRGGSYEQYF.

As to this clonotype: This clone may be a read error of a much larger clone one base away. This rearrangement joins TRBV4-1 to TRBJ1-2; D not certain. The germline V and J ends were trimmed by 1 base and 0 bases, with 12 bases remaining between them. Germline CDR1 and CDR2: MGHRA and YSYEKL. The CDR3 totals 16 residues. CDR3 region: CASSQGSQGTNYGYTF. In DNA form, the CDR3 reads TGCGCCAGCAGCCAAGGAAGCCAAGGAACTAACTATGGCTACACCTTC.

This clonotype has ten or more counts. The rearrangement uses TRBV20-1 and TRBJ1-5; D possibly corresponds to TRBD1 (6 bases). The CDR3 spans 16 residues. Germline loops: CDR1 DFQATT, CDR2 SNEGSKA (reference sequence). The CDR3: CSALEWGPNSNQPQHF. The CDR3 nucleotides are TGCAGCGCCCTCGAGTGGGGGCCGAATTCCAATCAGCCCCAGCATTTT.

Only a few counts were recorded for this clonotype. The chain has TRBV19 and TRBJ1-5; D call uncertain. The CDR3 totals 15 residues. Trimming removed 6 bases at V and 0 bases at J, with 12 bases between. Germline V gene sequence: CDR1 LNHDA, CDR2 SQIVND (reference sequence). The CDR3 DNA sequence: TGTGCCAGTAGGGACCTCAGGAATAGCAATCAGCCCCAGCATTTT. The encoded protein is CASRDLRNSNQPQHF.

CDR3 region: CASSLMGVLAETQHF. CDR3 in DNA: TGTGCCAGCAGCTTAATGGGGGTGTTGGCAGAGACCCAGCATTTT. The rearrangement links TRBV7-6 to TRBJ1-5, with D possibly matching TRBD1 (5 bases). Trimming left V 2 bases short and J 11 bases short, with 19 bases between. Germline values: CDR1 SGHVS, CDR2 FNYEAQ. This CDR3 spans 15 amino acids.

This clonotype appeared a few times. The genes are TRBV10-2 and TRBJ1-5; D gene ambiguous. CDR1 is WSHSY and CDR2 is SAAADI in the germline V gene. Trimming pared 4 bases from V and 4 bases from J, leaving 11 bases between. CDR3 length: 14 amino acids. The CDR3 bases are TGCGCCAGCAGTGGTGCAGCTTTAAATCAGCCCCAGCATTTT. It translates to CASSGAALNQPQHF.

Details on this clonotype: The junction and the germline gene differ at one end; a read error may be behind it. The rearrangement joins TRBV14 to TRBJ2-1; 7 nucleotides align to TRBD2. The CDR3 is 15 amino acids. The germline gives CDR1 SGHDN, CDR2 FVKESK. The CDR3 DNA is TGTGCCAGCAGCCAAGGACTAGCCTCCCACAATGAGCAGTTCTTC. Translation: CASSQGLASHNEQFF.

This clonotype was observed many times. V and J are TRBV20-1 and TRBJ1-1; D may be TRBD1 (5 bases). This CDR3 is built from 16 residues. Germline lookup yields CDR1 DFQATT and CDR2 SNEGSKA (reference sequence). Trimming removed 0 bases from V and 1 base from J, with 15 bases in between. CDR3 loop: CSARDGLQGRNTEAFF. The CDR3 region has the DNA TGCAGTGCTAGAGATGGGCTCCAGGGTAGGAACACTGAAGCTTTCTTT.

The gene calls are TRBV29-1 and TRBJ1-1, with TRBD1 identical over 9 bases. V shed 7 bases, J shed 6 bases, and the junction held 3 bases outside the gene matches. There are 11 residues in the CDR3. Germline values: CDR1 SQVTM, CDR2 ANQGSEA. The DNA for the CDR3 is TGCAGCGGGGACAGGGTCTCTGAAGCTTTCTTT. Translated: CSGDRVSEAFF.